This is a list of T cell receptor beta chains from one sample in a study of blood T cell repertoires in COVID-19. Assay used: immunoSEQ multiplex PCR; TCRdb lists only in-frame clones, some missing. This sample carries around 160,000 clones, 70% to 90% of them seen once, and the ten largest clones take about 8%. The sequenced sample was peripheral blood. These receptors were collected from an older woman with COVID-19, enrolled during active disease. CDR3s include the opening cysteine and the closing phenylalanine or tryptophan. A D gene is named only where the DNA matches it firmly. Expanded clones are given a class, and other clones once, few, many or no size at all.

J: TRBJ1-4; size: NA; D: NA; V: TRBV6-6; DNA: TGTGCCAGCAGCCCCGGACAACTGTGGGCTAATGAAAAACTGTTTTTT; CDR3: CASSPGQLWANEKLFF
J: TRBJ2-3; size: NA; D: TRBD2; V: TRBV18; DNA: TGTGCCAGCTCACCAGAGCGGGGGGGCCGTAGGCAGTATTTT; CDR3: CASSPERGGRRQYF
J: TRBJ2-2; size: NA; D: TRBD1; V: TRBV5-1; DNA: TGCGCCAGCAGCTTGGAGGGACAGGGGGCGAAGAACACCGGGGAGCTGTTTTTT; CDR3: CASSLEGQGAKNTGELFF
J: TRBJ1-2; size: NA; D: NA; V: TRBV5-1; DNA: TGCGCCAGCAGCCGGACTGGGGAGGTTAACTATGGCTACACCTTC; CDR3: CASSRTGEVNYGYTF
J: TRBJ1-2; size: NA; D: TRBD1; V: TRBV7-9; DNA: TGTGCCAGCAGCCTTATAACAGGGGCAGGAGACTATGGCTACACCTTC; CDR3: CASSLITGAGDYGYTF
J: TRBJ1-1; size: NA; D: NA; V: TRBV6-5; DNA: TGTGCCAGCAGTCACAAGAACACTGAAGCTTTCTTT; CDR3: CASSHKNTEAFF
J: TRBJ2-3; size: NA; D: NA; V: TRBV11-1; DNA: TGTGCCAGCAACTCCCCGTCCGATACGCAGTATTTT; CDR3: CASNSPSDTQYF
J: TRBJ2-1; size: NA; D: NA; V: TRBV11-3; DNA: TGTGCCAGCAGCTTAGGGGGAGATGAGTACAATGAGCAGTTCTTC; CDR3: CASSLGGDEYNEQFF
J: TRBJ2-5; size: NA; D: NA; V: TRBV7-2; DNA: TGTGCCAGCAGCTTAGGTTCACAGTTTCAAGAGACCCAGTACTTC; CDR3: CASSLGSQFQETQYF
J: TRBJ1-2; size: NA; D: NA; V: TRBV5-3; DNA: TGTGCCAGAAGCTTGGAAGCAGGGGAAGTCAACTATGGCTACACCTTC; CDR3: CARSLEAGEVNYGYTF
J: TRBJ1-2; size: NA; D: NA; V: TRBV4-3; DNA: TGCGCCAGCAGCCAAGACCCATGGCGGACAAACTATGGCTACACCTTC; CDR3: CASSQDPWRTNYGYTF
J: TRBJ1-6; size: many; D: TRBD1; V: TRBV5-6; DNA: TGTGCCAGCAGCTTGAGGGACAGGTCGTCTCCCCTCCACTTT; CDR3: CASSLRDRSSPLHF
J: TRBJ2-5; size: NA; D: TRBD2; V: TRBV7-7; DNA: TGTGCTAGCAGCCGGATGGCTAGCGGGGGGCGTTTTGGGACCCAGTACTTC; CDR3: CASSRMASGGRFGTQYF
J: TRBJ1-2; size: NA; D: TRBD1; V: TRBV2; DNA: TGTGCCAGCAGTGAACTACAGGGGGGTGGCTACACCTTC; CDR3: CASSELQGGGYTF
J: TRBJ2-7; size: NA; D: TRBD1; V: TRBV5-1; DNA: TGCGCCAGCAGCTTCGAAGGGACAGGGTACTCCTACGAGCAGTACTTC; CDR3: CASSFEGTGYSYEQYF
J: TRBJ2-2; size: NA; D: NA; V: TRBV5-1; DNA: TGCGCCAGCAGCTTAATTGGGGGCGCGGGCACCGGGGAGCTGTTTTTT; CDR3: CASSLIGGAGTGELFF
J: TRBJ1-4; size: NA; D: NA; V: TRBV7-2; DNA: TGTGCCAGCAGCTTAAACCAGGGGAAGAATGAAAAACTGTTTTTT; CDR3: CASSLNQGKNEKLFF
J: TRBJ2-1; size: once; D: TRBD2; V: TRBV7-6; DNA: TGTGCCAGCAGCTCCCGAAGAACTAGCGCGAAGTACAATGAGCAGTTCTTC; CDR3: CASSSRRTSAKYNEQFF
J: TRBJ1-2; size: NA; D: NA; V: TRBV11-2; DNA: TGTGCCAGCAGCTTAGATCTGGGCAGGGAGGCGGGTGGCTACACCTTC; CDR3: CASSLDLGREAGGYTF
J: TRBJ1-1; size: few; D: NA; V: TRBV6-5; DNA: TGTGCCAGCAGTTACGCTAGGACAATGAACACTGAAGCTTTCTTT; CDR3: CASSYARTMNTEAFF
J: TRBJ1-2; size: NA; D: NA; V: TRBV19; DNA: TGTGCCAGTAGTATAGTTGGAGGGCGCAGTCCTAACTATGGCTACACCTTC; CDR3: CASSIVGGRSPNYGYTF
J: TRBJ1-1; size: NA; D: NA; V: TRBV18; DNA: TGTGCCAGCTCAGCGGACAGCATGAACACTGAAGCTTTCTTT; CDR3: CASSADSMNTEAFF
J: TRBJ1-1; size: NA; D: TRBD1; V: TRBV7-9; DNA: TGTGCCAGCAGCGACAGGGGGATTGAGAACACTGAAGCTTTCTTT; CDR3: CASSDRGIENTEAFF
J: TRBJ2-5; size: NA; D: TRBD2; V: TRBV7-2; DNA: TGTGCCAGCAGTCGTCTAGCGGACCCCAAGCCCCAGTACTTC; CDR3: CASSRLADPKPQYF
J: TRBJ1-5; size: NA; D: NA; V: TRBV19; DNA: TGTGCCAGTAGTACCCGACAGGTAGGGCAGCCCCAGCATTTT; CDR3: CASSTRQVGQPQHF
J: TRBJ2-3; size: NA; D: TRBD2; V: TRBV4-2; DNA: TGTGCCAGCAGCCAATTTTTTCGGGCTAGCGGGGGACTCACAGATACGCAGTATTTT; CDR3: CASSQFFRASGGLTDTQYF
J: TRBJ1-2; size: NA; D: TRBD1; V: TRBV27; DNA: TGTGCCAGCAGTATGACCGGGACAGGGGGGGATGGCTACACCTTC; CDR3: CASSMTGTGGDGYTF
J: TRBJ1-1; size: NA; D: TRBD1; V: TRBV12-3/TRBV12-4; DNA: TGTGCCAGCAGAGCAACAGGGGTCACTGAAGCTTTCTTT; CDR3: CASRATGVTEAFF
J: TRBJ2-7; size: NA; D: TRBD1; V: TRBV5-1; DNA: TGCGCCAGCAGCTTGGTACTCGGGACAGGGGGAGAGAACGAGCAGTACTTC; CDR3: CASSLVLGTGGENEQYF
J: TRBJ1-1; size: NA; D: NA; V: TRBV24-1; DNA: TGTGCCACCAGTGATCCTGTCGACTTGGTTAACACTGAAGCTTTCTTT; CDR3: CATSDPVDLVNTEAFF
J: TRBJ2-1; size: NA; D: NA; V: TRBV6-5; DNA: TGTGCCAGCTTTAGGGGGGGATCCTACAATGAGCAGTTCTTC; CDR3: CASFRGGSYNEQFF
J: TRBJ2-7; size: NA; D: NA; V: TRBV3-1/TRBV3-2; DNA: TGTGCCAGCAGCCAAGATTTGCCCGGAGAGGGCGAGCAGTACTTC; CDR3: CASSQDLPGEGEQYF
J: TRBJ2-2; size: NA; D: NA; V: TRBV5-1; DNA: TGCGCCAGCAGTTGGGAGATTCTACCCGGGGAGCTGTTTTTT; CDR3: CASSWEILPGELFF
J: TRBJ2-5; size: NA; D: TRBD2; V: TRBV3-1/TRBV3-2; DNA: TGTGCCAGCAGCCAAGACACGGGGACTAGAGGAGAGACCCAGTACTTC; CDR3: CASSQDTGTRGETQYF
J: TRBJ2-5; size: NA; D: NA; V: TRBV2; DNA: TGTGCCAGCATTCCAGGAAACCAAGAGACCCAGTACTTC; CDR3: CASIPGNQETQYF
J: TRBJ1-2; size: NA; D: NA; V: TRBV19; DNA: TGTGCCAGTAGCTCCGGTTTCTATGGCTACACCTTC; CDR3: CASSSGFYGYTF
J: TRBJ1-6; size: NA; D: NA; V: TRBV2; DNA: TGTGCCAGCAGTGGCCCGGGGGGCTCTTATAATTCACCCCTCCACTTT; CDR3: CASSGPGGSYNSPLHF
J: TRBJ1-1; size: few; D: NA; V: TRBV28; DNA: TGTGCCAGCAATCACGGCCGGGGGGCCTTTTACACTGAAGCTTTCTTT; CDR3: CASNHGRGAFYTEAFF
J: TRBJ1-5; size: NA; D: NA; V: TRBV27; DNA: TGTGCCAGCAGTCCCGCGAGAACAGGAGGCAATCAGCCCCAGCATTTT; CDR3: CASSPARTGGNQPQHF
J: TRBJ1-2; size: NA; D: TRBD1; V: TRBV5-6; DNA: TGTGCCAGCATCAATCAGGGGGCTGCCTATGGCTACACCTTC; CDR3: CASINQGAAYGYTF
J: TRBJ2-5; size: NA; D: NA; V: TRBV15; DNA: TGTGCCACCAGCAGAGATCGGGGGGAGACCCAGTACTTC; CDR3: CATSRDRGETQYF
J: TRBJ1-1; size: NA; D: NA; V: TRBV5-1; DNA: TGCGCCAGCAGCCGGAGTGGGAACACTGAAGCTTTCTTT; CDR3: CASSRSGNTEAFF
J: TRBJ2-3; size: NA; D: NA; V: TRBV6-6; DNA: TGTGCCAGCACCGGCCGGGTAGGCACAGATACGCAGTATTTT; CDR3: CASTGRVGTDTQYF
J: TRBJ1-6; size: NA; D: TRBD1; V: TRBV9; DNA: TGTGCCAGCAGCTACGACAGGGGAGGTCCCCTCCACTTT; CDR3: CASSYDRGGPLHF
J: TRBJ1-1; size: NA; D: TRBD1; V: TRBV5-6; DNA: TGTGCCAGCAGCTCTACCGACAGGGTAAACACTGAAGCTTTCTTT; CDR3: CASSSTDRVNTEAFF
J: TRBJ1-2; size: once; D: NA; V: TRBV25-1; DNA: TGTGCCAGCAGTGGGGGGACAACCAACTATGGCTACACCTTC; CDR3: CASSGGTTNYGYTF
J: TRBJ1-2; size: few; D: NA; V: TRBV11-2; DNA: TGTGCCAGCAGCCCGCAGTACGATGGCTACACCTTC; CDR3: CASSPQYDGYTF
J: TRBJ1-2; size: NA; D: NA; V: TRBV6-6; DNA: TGTGCCAGCACCCCAGCCGGGTATGGCTACACCTTC; CDR3: CASTPAGYGYTF
J: TRBJ1-2; size: NA; D: NA; V: TRBV5-4; DNA: TGTGCCAGCAGCTCGGACAAGGATGGCTACACCTTC; CDR3: CASSSDKDGYTF
J: TRBJ1-6; size: once; D: NA; V: TRBV5-5; DNA: TGTGCCAGCACCCCCCGGCGGGGGGCTAATTCACCCCTCCACTTT; CDR3: CASTPRRGANSPLHF
J: TRBJ1-4; size: NA; D: NA; V: TRBV12-3/TRBV12-4; DNA: TGTGCCAGCACCAGCCTCGGGGGTGAAAAACTGTTTTTT; CDR3: CASTSLGGEKLFF